This TCR beta chain was recovered during a study of blood T cell repertoires in COVID-19. Study context: Samples came from the United States, Italy and Spain, spanning acute and convalescent COVID-19.

Original processing notes: For nucleated cells, counts were estimated from reference gene primer amplification. Generated by immunoSEQ multiplex PCR, the TCRdb table keeps only in-frame clones and is missing some. V, J and clone size are taken as reported in that table, and D and trimming were inferred from the DNA itself. Of 150,000 to 160,000 clones listed, roughly four fifths were seen once; the top ten hold roughly an eighth. This clone was seen a handful of times. A Seattle source enrolled patients during active infection and followed them longitudinally. V lost 4 bases and J 1 base, leaving 7 bases between the germline ends. The CDR3 length is 13 residues. In germline, CDR1 is LGHDT, CDR2 YNNKEL (reference sequence).

This receptor was identified in a woman aged 55-70 years with COVID-19, enrolled during active disease. The source material was peripheral blood. The chain combines TRBV3-1 (or the pseudogene TRBV3-2) with TRBJ1-1; D perhaps matches TRBD1 (6 bases). This CDR3 is CASSPTGNTEAFF. The DNA of the CDR3 is TGTGCCAGCAGCCCGACAGGGAACACTGAAGCTTTCTTT.